This is a list of T cell receptor beta chains from one sample in a study of OX40 agonist ivuxolimab in advanced cancers. The data were produced by immunoSEQ multiplex PCR, yet TCRdb's version contains in-frame clones alone and is incomplete. The data show tens of thousands of clones, with over 80% seen just once and approximately 1.8% held by the top ten. Sequenced material: CD4+ or CD8+ T cells sorted from blood, taken in a trial of the OX40 agonist ivuxolimab. The receptor source for this set is an adult with an advanced solid tumor such as melanoma, head and neck, liver or kidney cancer. The CDR3 runs from the conserved cysteine through the conserved F or W. Fields, in order: D gene, clone size, V gene, J gene, CDR3 length, CDR3 DNA, CDR3 protein. A D gene is named only where the DNA matches it firmly. The size of a clone is reported for some rows only, either as once, few or many, or as a class for expanded clones.

>.|once|TRBV19|TRBJ2-7|15
TGTGCCAGTAGTATAAGGGCAGGGGGGAACTACGAGCAGTACTTC
CASSIRAGGNYEQYF
>TRBD2|.|TRBV5-1|TRBJ2-3|16
TGCGCCAGCAGCCCAGGACTAGCGGGGGGTGCAGATACGCAGTATTTT
CASSPGLAGGADTQYF
>TRBD1|.|TRBV7-2|TRBJ2-2|15
TGTGCCAGCAGCTCGTCGACAGGGATGACCGGGGAGCTGTTTTTT
CASSSSTGMTGELFF
>.|once|TRBV7-8|TRBJ1-2|13
TGTGCCAGCAGCTTATTCGACTCCGGGACCTCACGCTTC
CASSLFDSGTSRF
>.|.|TRBV10-3|TRBJ2-7|15
TGTGCCATCAGTGAGTCAAGGCTCCCCACGGGAGAGCAGTACTTC
CAISESRLPTGEQYF
>TRBD2|.|TRBV10-1|TRBJ2-3|15
TGCGCCAGCCGAGGGACTAGCGGGGGCACAGATACGCAGTATTTT
CASRGTSGGTDTQYF
>.|.|TRBV14|TRBJ2-3|16
TGTGCCAGCAGCCAATCAAGACGGACCAGCACAGATACGCAGTATTTT
CASSQSRRTSTDTQYF
>.|.|TRBV28|TRBJ2-1|16
TGTGCCAGCAGGTCCTCTCCCGGGACCAGTAACAATGAGCAGTTCTTC
CASRSSPGTSNNEQFF
>TRBD1|.|TRBV27|TRBJ2-1|15
TGTGCCAGCAGGGGACGGGACAGGGTCTGGAATGAGCAGTTCTTC
CASRGRDRVWNEQFF
>TRBD2|.|TRBV5-1|TRBJ2-3|17
TGCGCCAGCAGCGTTAATTCGGCGGGGGGCGACACAGATACGCAGTATTTT
CASSVNSAGGDTDTQYF
>.|.|TRBV11-2|TRBJ1-1|13
TGTGCCAGCAGCCCCCAGGGGAACACTGAAGCTTTCTTT
CASSPQGNTEAFF
>.|.|TRBV6-5|TRBJ1-2|13
TGTGCCAGCAGTTATGGAATGGGGGGAGGCTACACCTTC
CASSYGMGGGYTF
>TRBD2|.|TRBV10-3|TRBJ2-7|16
TGTGCCATCAGGACCGGGACTAGCGGAGTTGCCCCAACCCAGTACTTC
CAIRTGTSGVAPTQYF
>.|.|TRBV18|TRBJ1-5|15
TGTGCCAGCTCACCAGAGGCCCTAGGCAATCAGCCCCAGCATTTT
CASSPEALGNQPQHF